Reported below is one TCR beta chain. The antigen remains unidentified. Germline and genes here are mouse. Read data end 1 residue before the CDR3 end; the end is taken from the germline J gene. The sample contains more than one DNA sequence encoding this CDR3. The CDR3 runs to 13 residues. CDR1 GKSSPN and CDR2 SITVG come from the germline V gene. Trimming cost V 0 bases and J 0 bases, with 5 bases left between them. The repertoire was sequenced with immunoSEQ multiplex PCR; TCRdb's copy has only in-frame clones and lacks some. The sample includes about 20,000 clones, under 80% of them seen just once. The source of the sample is a study of tissue T cells after allogeneic stem cell transplantation. Study conclusions and caveats: Across patients, clones rarely overlapped, yet motif clusters were shared tissue-specifically.

This TCR was sampled from a female BALB/c mouse in good health. MHC haplotype: H2-d. The specimen sequenced was spleen. The chain carries TRBV31 and TRBJ1-2; no definite D call. The CDR3 reads CAWSLGANSDYTF. Partial CDR3 DNA: TGTGCCTGGAGTCTGGGTGCAAACTCCGACTACACC.